The 18 T cell receptor beta chains listed next were all sequenced from one sample in a study of blood T cell repertoires in COVID-19. The repertoire was sequenced with immunoSEQ multiplex PCR; TCRdb's copy has only in-frame clones and lacks some. The table includes about 44,000 clones, around 87% detected once. The sample comprised peripheral blood. These receptors were taken from a woman at least 80 years old in a cohort sampled during active or convalescent COVID-19.

This rearrangement joins TRBV3-1 (or the pseudogene TRBV3-2) to TRBJ2-3; D not resolved. Germline lookup yields CDR1 LGHDT and CDR2 YNNKEL (reference sequence). V dropped 4 bases and J dropped 7 bases, with 12 bases sitting between them. The CDR3 covers 13 residues. CDR3 residues: CASSPEAGNTQYF. The CDR3 DNA follows: TGTGCCAGCAGCCCCGAGGCCGGAAATACGCAGTATTTT.

The chain couples TRBV24-1 to TRBJ2-1, with TRBD2 matching 9 bases. The CDR3 spans 17 residues. Trimming at V came to 4 bases and at J to 10 bases, leaving 16 bases not matched to a gene. Germline CDR1 reads KGHDR; CDR2 reads SFDVKD. CDR3 residues: CATSEYTSGRFRGEQFF. The CDR3 nucleotides read TGTGCCACCAGTGAATATACTAGCGGGCGATTTAGAGGGGAGCAGTTCTTC.

This clone was seen once. The chain uses TRBV2 and TRBJ1-2; TRBD1 matches at 7 bases. After removal of 7 bases from V and 2 bases from J, the junction contained 13 bases not matched to a gene. This CDR3 region has 16 residues. CDR1 is SNHLY, CDR2 FYNNEI, per germline. In nucleotides, the CDR3 is TGTGCCAGCAAAAAAGACAGGGTCCCTTTAAACTATGGCTACACCTTC. It yields the protein CASKKDRVPLNYGYTF.

The chain uses TRBV5-1 and TRBJ1-5, with unresolved D. V shed 0 bases and J shed 3 bases, with 13 bases lying between them. The length of the CDR3 is 16 residues. Germline V gives CDR1 SGHRS, CDR2 YFSETQ. CDR3 DNA sequence: TGCGCCAGCAGCTTGGGGAGCGGAGCCGACAATCAGCCCCAGCATTTT. Its protein product is CASSLGSGADNQPQHF.

The rearrangement links TRBV5-1 to TRBJ2-5; TRBD2 agrees at 9 bases. Trimming at V came to 5 bases and at J to 1 base, leaving 3 bases not matched to a gene. Germline values: CDR1 SGHRS, CDR2 YFSETQ. The CDR3 is 14 amino acids. The chain's CDR3 is CASSYSGGQETQYF. For the CDR3, the DNA is TGCGCCAGCAGTTATAGCGGGGGCCAAGAGACCCAGTACTTC.

V usage is TRBV9 and J usage is TRBJ2-1, with 11 bases that match TRBD2. CDR1 and CDR2 (germline): SGDLS, YYNGEE. V lost 2 bases and J lost 0; bases outside the gene matches: 13. This CDR3 is 20 amino acids long. CDR3 sequence: CASSVRGSSGRPGSYNEQFF. CDR3 DNA: TGTGCCAGCAGCGTGCGTGGGTCTAGCGGGAGGCCGGGCTCCTACAATGAGCAGTTCTTC.

The gene calls are TRBV7-8 and TRBJ1-6; D gene unclear. This CDR3 region has 16 residues. With 0 bases removed from V and 5 bases from J, the gap between germline ends came to 11 bases. Germline V gene sequence: CDR1 SGHVS, CDR2 FQNEAQ. The CDR3 protein is CASSLARQAHNSPLHF. CDR3 sequence (DNA): TGTGCCAGCAGCTTAGCCAGGCAGGCTCATAATTCACCCCTCCACTTT.

The chain combines TRBV5-4 with TRBJ2-3, with 8 bases fitting TRBD2. The V segment lost 3 bases and the J segment 9 bases; nucleotides outside the gene matches: 12. Germline assignment: CDR1 SGHNT and CDR2 YYREEE (reference sequence). The CDR3 contains 15 residues. CDR3: CASSSRDSGEGTQYF. The CDR3 bases are TGTGCCAGCAGCTCCAGGGATAGCGGGGAGGGGACGCAGTATTTT.

The chain employs TRBV5-4 and TRBJ2-7, with 8 bases identical to TRBD2. The V gene's germline CDR1 is SGHNT and CDR2 YYREEE (reference sequence). After removal of 0 bases from V and 6 bases from J, the junction contained 8 bases not matched to a gene. This CDR3 has 15 residues. The CDR3 reads CASSLDPRGGAEQYF. As DNA, the CDR3 is TGTGCCAGCAGCTTGGACCCTCGGGGGGGAGCCGAGCAGTACTTC.

The rearrangement joins TRBV27 to TRBJ1-1; D gene ambiguous. CDR3 length: 15 residues. V gave up 0 bases and J gave up 11 bases, with 19 bases separating them. Germline assignment: CDR1 MNHEY and CDR2 SMNVEV (reference sequence). For the CDR3, the DNA is TGTGCCAGCAGTTTATCGCCCAGGAGGAAAGGAGGTGCTTTCTTT. It codes for CASSLSPRRKGGAFF.

The chain uses TRBV5-1 and TRBJ2-1, with 7 bases identical to TRBD2. The CDR3 length is 17 residues. V shed 0 bases and J 3 bases; nucleotides not matched to a gene: 9. Germline lookup yields CDR1 SGHRS and CDR2 YFSETQ. CDR3 loop: CASSLVGGGRGYNEQFF. The CDR3 nucleotides are TGCGCCAGCAGCTTGGTAGGCGGGGGACGAGGCTACAATGAGCAGTTCTTC.

This clone was picked up one time. The rearrangement joins TRBV14 to TRBJ2-3, with D perhaps TRBD2 (6 bases). CDR3 size: 14 residues. CDR1 is SGHDN, CDR2 FVKESK, per germline. Trimming removed 0 bases from V and 8 bases from J, with 12 bases in between. The DNA for the CDR3 is TGTGCCAGCAGCCAAGAGAGCGGGCGAGTTACGCAGTATTTT. Amino acids: CASSQESGRVTQYF.

This sequence joins TRBV2 and TRBJ1-6; 10 bases fit TRBD1. The CDR3 has 15 amino acids. V lost 3 bases, J lost 8 bases, and 4 bases stayed unmatched. The germline V gene has CDR1 SNHLY and CDR2 FYNNEI. The CDR3 DNA reads as TGTGCCAGCAGTGACCAGGGACAGGGGTATTCACCCCTCCACTTT. Its translation: CASSDQGQGYSPLHF.

The V call is TRBV11-3, the J call TRBJ2-5; 9 nucleotides agree with TRBD1. Germline trimming cut 0 bases from V and 5 bases from J; bases unmatched to any gene: 19. The CDR3 runs to 20 residues. Germline loops: CDR1 SGHNT, CDR2 YENEEA. Written as DNA, the CDR3 is TGTGCCAGCAGCTTAGATACGAGGGATTGGACAGGGGAGCTTCGGGAGACCCAGTACTTC. Protein sequence: CASSLDTRDWTGELRETQYF.

This chain links TRBV12-5 with TRBJ2-1, with TRBD2 identical over 8 bases. In germline, CDR1 is LGHNT, CDR2 FRNRAP. The J segment lost 7 bases and the V segment lost 6 bases, leaving 11 bases of the junction unmatched. This CDR3 comprises 15 residues. The CDR3: CASGLGLVPGNEQFF. The CDR3, as DNA: TGTGCTAGTGGACTGGGACTAGTGCCGGGGAATGAGCAGTTCTTC.

This clone appeared once. The chain uses TRBV20-1 and TRBJ1-4, with a tentative D call TRBD1 (5 bases). Germline V gene lookup returns CDR1 DFQATT and CDR2 SNEGSKA (reference sequence). This CDR3 region has 11 residues. V was pared by 2 bases and J by 8 bases, with 6 bases between. The CDR3 reads CSARRGEKLFF. CDR3 DNA sequence: TGCAGTGCTAGACGGGGGGAAAAACTGTTTTTT.

The rearrangement links TRBV6-2 or TRBV6-3 to TRBJ2-5; D gene ambiguous. The V end was cut by 6 bases, the J end by 1 base, with 12 bases between. There are 14 residues in the CDR3. The germline V gene has CDR1 MNHEY and CDR2 SVGEGT. CDR3 in amino acids: CASSQQSVQETQYF. Written as DNA, the CDR3 is TGTGCCAGCAGCCAACAGAGTGTCCAAGAGACCCAGTACTTC.

The chain employs TRBV30 and TRBJ1-1; perhaps TRBD1 as D (5 bases). Germline assignment: CDR1 GTSNPN and CDR2 SVGIG (reference sequence). V shed 3 bases and J shed 5 bases, with 13 bases lying between them. The CDR3 totals 13 residues. The CDR3 DNA follows: TGTGCCTGGAGCACCCTGGGGGGGACTGAAGCTTTCTTT. Residues: CAWSTLGGTEAFF. Filled out from reference TRBV30 and TRBJ1-1, the complete variable domain reads SQTIHQWPATLVQPVGSPLSLECTVEGTSNPNLYWYRQAAGRGLQLLFYSVGIGQISSEVPQNLSASRPQDRQFILSSKKLLLSDSGFYLCAWSTLGGTEAFFGQGTRLTVV.